One and the same sample provided the 13 T cell receptor beta chains below, sequenced in a study of blood T cell repertoires in COVID-19. Assay: immunoSEQ multiplex PCR; the TCRdb copy retains only in-frame clones and omits some. Altogether more than 80,000 clones are present, roughly 88% being singletons, with the ten largest covering around 1.5%. Source material: peripheral blood. Receptors were obtained from a human donor with active COVID-19. The donor label of this sample is uncertain.

The chain employs TRBV7-8 and TRBJ2-5, with 8 positions matching TRBD2. Trimming took 5 bases from V and 2 from J; bases not matched to a gene: 4. The CDR3 covers 14 residues. CDR1 and CDR2 (germline): SGHVS, FQNEAQ. CDR3 amino acids: CASSRAGAQETQYF. CDR3 bases: TGTGCCAGCAGCCGAGCGGGGGCACAAGAGACCCAGTACTTC.

Note on this clone: One end of the junction fails to match germline, which may point to a read error. V and J are TRBV7-9 and TRBJ1-3; D remains ambiguous. This CDR3 region has 18 residues. The germline CDR1 and CDR2 sequences are SEHNR and FQNEAQ (reference sequence). The CDR3 spells CASRLRVPRDLRGNTIYF. The CDR3 region has the DNA TGTGCCAGCCGCTTAAGGGTCCCTCGGGATCTACGAGGAAACACCATATATTTT.

V gene TRBV5-1 combines with J gene TRBJ2-1, with D perhaps TRBD1 (6 bases). The CDR3 spans 14 residues. The germline CDR1 and CDR2 sequences are SGHRS and YFSETQ. Trimming pared 3 bases from V and 3 bases from J, leaving 10 bases between. This CDR3 reads CASSSGRGYNEQFF. As DNA, the CDR3 is TGCGCCAGCAGCTCCGGCAGGGGCTACAATGAGCAGTTCTTC.

CDR3 sequence reads: CASSHTISRVDTDTQYF. The CDR3 DNA reads TGCGCCAGCAGCCACACTATTTCCAGGGTGGACACAGATACGCAGTATTTT. The genes are TRBV4-3 and TRBJ2-3, with D possibly being TRBD1 (5 bases). Trimming removed 3 bases at V and 2 bases at J, with 18 bases between. The CDR3 runs 17 residues. Germline CDR1 is LGHNA and CDR2 is YSLEER.

The chain couples TRBV7-2 to TRBJ2-7, with D perhaps matching TRBD2 (6 bases). This CDR3 spans 13 amino acids. With 1 base removed from V and 5 bases from J, the gap between germline ends came to 9 bases. The germline gives CDR1 SGHTA, CDR2 FQGNSA. The CDR3 sequence is CASSLDWGDEQYF. CDR3 nucleotide sequence: TGTGCCAGCAGCTTAGATTGGGGGGACGAGCAGTACTTC.

This chain links TRBV4-1 with TRBJ2-4, with 8 bases fitting TRBD2. The CDR3 is made up of 15 amino acids. Trimming took 3 bases from V and 5 from J; bases not matched to a gene: 6. CDR1 is MGHRA and CDR2 is YSYEKL in the germline V gene. The CDR3 DNA reads TGCGCCAGCAGCCACCATTTAGCGGGACAAAACATTCAGTACTTC. It codes for CASSHHLAGQNIQYF.

The chain combines TRBV2 with TRBJ2-1; D is uncertain. V was trimmed by 6 bases and J by 2 bases, leaving 17 bases between them. This CDR3 is built from 16 residues. Germline CDR1 is SNHLY and CDR2 is FYNNEI. The chain's CDR3 is CASSSKPAYPYNEQFF. The CDR3 DNA is TGTGCCAGCAGCTCTAAGCCCGCGTACCCCTACAATGAGCAGTTCTTC.

The CDR3 coding sequence is TGTGCCAGCAGTGGGACATCTACCTACGAGCAGTACTTC. It codes for CASSGTSTYEQYF. V is TRBV3-1 (or the pseudogene TRBV3-2) and J is TRBJ2-7, with D maybe TRBD1 (6 bases). The germline V and J ends were trimmed by 6 bases and 2 bases, with 11 bases remaining between them. This CDR3 is built from 13 residues. Looked up from germline, CDR1 is LGHDT and CDR2 is YNNKEL (reference sequence).

V is TRBV3-1 (or the pseudogene TRBV3-2) and J is TRBJ2-1; D is undetermined. Trimming stripped 3 bases from V and 6 bases from J, with 12 bases between. This CDR3 region has 14 residues. Looked up from germline, CDR1 is LGHDT and CDR2 is YNNKEL (reference sequence). The CDR3 DNA is TGTGCCAGCAGCCAGGTAGTAGATTCCAATGAGCAGTTCTTC. The encoded protein is CASSQVVDSNEQFF.

The chain carries TRBV19 and TRBJ2-7; TRBD1 matches 11 bases. This CDR3 contains 16 residues. V lost 1 base, J lost 1 base, and 3 bases stayed unmatched. Germline assignment: CDR1 LNHDA and CDR2 SQIVND (reference sequence). The CDR3 sequence is CASSIVGTGGSYEQYF. The DNA of the CDR3 is TGTGCCAGTAGTATAGTAGGGACAGGGGGTTCCTACGAGCAGTACTTC.

This clone was observed once. The chain joins TRBV15 to TRBJ1-1; 8 bases fit TRBD1. J gave up 2 bases and V 5 bases, and 7 bases lay outside the gene matches. The CDR3 runs to 15 residues. Germline-derived CDR1 and CDR2 are LNHNV and YYDKDF (reference sequence). CDR3 protein: CATSGQGQENTEAFF. The CDR3 nucleotides are TGTGCCACCAGCGGCCAGGGACAGGAAAACACTGAAGCTTTCTTT.

The V and J genes are TRBV5-1 and TRBJ1-4; a weak D match, TRBD1 (6 bases). The germline gives CDR1 SGHRS, CDR2 YFSETQ. V lost 0 bases, J lost 12 bases, and 21 bases lay in between. This CDR3 contains 16 residues. As DNA, the CDR3 is TGCGCCAGCAGCTTGGTCCCAGGGGCCCTCGAATCTCAACTGTTTTTT. This translates into CASSLVPGALESQLFF.

The chain couples TRBV4-1 to TRBJ2-5; possibly TRBD2 for D (6 bases). The CDR3 spans 18 residues. Germline loops: CDR1 MGHRA, CDR2 YSYEKL. V was pared by 4 bases and J by 1 base, with 22 bases between. CDR3 amino acids: CASSLRGGNSGTQETQYF. CDR3 coding DNA: TGCGCCAGCAGCCTCCGAGGAGGGAATAGCGGCACCCAAGAGACCCAGTACTTC.